The 18 T cell receptor beta chains below all came from one sample that was sequenced in a study of T cell repertoires in cytomegalovirus infection. TCRdb redid the calling of the reads with MiXCR, one entry per CDR3 protein. There are some 700,000 distinct CDR3 sequences in the sample; approximately 40% occur only once, and around 3% lies in the top ten. The sample taken for sequencing was PBMCs. The receptors stem from a human donor in good health (CMV status not recorded). Some clones in this sample may be carry-over from other donors' samples.

This clonotype has more than one count but fewer than ten. The J gene is TRBJ1-1, the V gene TRBV28; perhaps TRBD1 as D (5 bases). The germline V and J ends were trimmed by 5 bases and 10 bases, with 20 bases remaining between them. Germline loops: CDR1 MDHEN, CDR2 SYDVKM. The CDR3 sequence is 14 residues long. The CDR3 loop is CASSQRTSGLRAFF. The CDR3 nucleotides are TGTGCCAGCAGTCAACGTACATCGGGGCTACGAGCTTTCTTT.

Regarding this clonotype: A much larger clonotype is one base distant, so this may be a read error. The chain couples TRBV7-9 to TRBJ2-1, with TRBD1 matching 7 bases. The germline CDR1 and CDR2 sequences are SEHNR and FQNEAQ (reference sequence). The CDR3 has 16 amino acids. Written as DNA, the CDR3 is TGTGCCAGCAGCTCAGCTTCCGGGACAGTATACAATGAGCAGCTCTTC. As protein: CASSSASGTVYNEQLF.

This clonotype came up many times. CDR3 loop: CASSSTGTALTGANVLTF. The CDR3 DNA reads as TGTGCCAGCAGCTCCACCGGGACCGCCTTAACTGGGGCCAACGTCCTGACTTTC. J is TRBJ2-6 and V is TRBV7-3; D may be TRBD1 or TRBD2 (5 bases each). Trimming left V 4 bases short and J 2 bases short, with 18 bases between. CDR1 and CDR2 from the germline V gene are SGHTA and FQGTGA. This CDR3 comprises 18 residues.

This clonotype was recorded at least ten times. The chain employs TRBV6-1 and TRBJ1-5; no definite D call. Germline V gene sequence: CDR1 MNHNS, CDR2 SASEGT. The CDR3 extends over 14 amino acids. The V gene lost 0 bases and the J gene lost 4 bases, with 7 bases spanning the gap. Here the CDR3 DNA reads TGTGCCAGCAGTGAAGCTGAGGAAAATCAGCCCCAGCATTTT. Translation: CASSEAEENQPQHF.

The sample holds a few counts of this clonotype. The chain is built from TRBV6-1 and TRBJ1-6; D possibly corresponds to TRBD1 (6 bases). Germline CDR1 MNHNS, CDR2 SASEGT. This CDR3 comprises 14 residues. The germline V and J ends were trimmed by 2 bases and 14 bases, with 16 bases remaining between them. The chain's CDR3 is CASSERTAETALHF. As DNA, the CDR3 is TGTGCCAGCAGTGAAAGGACAGCTGAAACGGCCCTCCACTTT.

This clonotype was observed a handful of times. The chain carries TRBV7-6 and TRBJ1-2, with 7 bases lining up with TRBD1. Germline values: CDR1 SGHVS, CDR2 FNYEAQ. V lost 5 bases and J lost 2; bases outside the gene matches: 11. CDR3 length: 16 residues. The CDR3 region is CASSRSPLQGNYGYTF. CDR3 nucleotides: TGTGCCAGCAGCCGGAGCCCATTACAGGGGAACTATGGCTACACCTTC.

This clonotype was recorded a few times. This CDR3 is CSVGTGDQPQHF. The CDR3 nucleotides are TGCAGCGTTGGGACAGGGGATCAGCCCCAGCATTTT. This sequence joins TRBV29-1 and TRBJ1-5; 9 bases match TRBD1. After removal of 4 bases from V and 5 bases from J, the junction contained 0 bases not matched to a gene. CDR3 length: 12 residues. Germline CDR1 is SQVTM and CDR2 is ANQGSEA.

The CDR3 coding sequence is TGTGCCAGCAGCCAAGCTGGGACTAAGGGGACTGAAGCTTTCTTT. Its protein product is CASSQAGTKGTEAFF. The V and J genes are TRBV3-1 and TRBJ1-1; possible D gene TRBD1, 5 bases. The CDR3 spans 15 residues. Per the germline V gene, CDR1 is LGHDT and CDR2 is YNNKEL (reference sequence). Trimming took 1 base from V and 5 from J, leaving 14 bases between them.

V is TRBV18 and J is TRBJ1-1, with D possibly being TRBD1 (6 bases). Germline V gene lookup returns CDR1 KGHSH and CDR2 LQKENI. Trimming cost V 3 bases and J 1 base, with 9 bases left between them. The CDR3 runs to 14 residues. CDR3: CASSPNRANTEAFF. CDR3 nucleotides: TGTGCCAGCTCACCGAACAGGGCGAACACTGAAGCTTTCTTT. Based on the CDR3 plus reference TRBV18 and TRBJ1-1, the full variable domain is NAGVMQNPRHLVRRRGQEARLRCSPMKGHSHVYWYRQLPEEGLKFMVYLQKENIIDESGMPKERFSAEFPKEGPSILRIQQVVRGDSAAYFCASSPNRANTEAFFGQGTRLTVV.

For this clonotype: The junction differs from germline at one of its ends, possibly a read error. The chain has TRBV6-1 and TRBJ2-5; D gene ambiguous. CDR3 length: 13 residues. Looked up from germline, CDR1 is MNHNS and CDR2 is SASEGT. CDR3 sequence (DNA): TGTGCCAGAAGTGCGTGGCAGGAAGAGACCCAGTACTTC. Translation gives CARSAWQEETQYF.

The rearrangement uses TRBV12-3 or TRBV12-4 and TRBJ1-3; D unclear. V was pared by 2 bases and J by 0 bases, with 11 bases between. The CDR3 extends over 16 amino acids. The CDR3 spells CASSLWPEPSGNTIYF. CDR3 DNA sequence: TGTGCCAGCAGTTTATGGCCGGAGCCCTCTGGAAACACCATATATTTT.

This clonotype was counted a few times. The chain recombines TRBV5-6 with TRBJ2-1, with 7 bases identical to TRBD2. This CDR3 contains 15 residues. Trimming removed 0 bases from V and 7 bases from J; junction bases left unmatched: 7. CDR1 and CDR2 (germline): SGHDT, YYEEEE. The CDR3 reads CASSLDGGGPNEQFF. In DNA form, the CDR3 reads TGTGCCAGCAGCTTGGATGGCGGGGGTCCAAATGAGCAGTTCTTC.

This clonotype was observed a few times. The genes are TRBV3-1 and TRBJ2-2; 8 nucleotides align to TRBD2. The CDR3 is 16 amino acids. The V and J ends lost 5 bases and 6 bases, in that order; junction bases with no gene match: 11. Germline assignment: CDR1 LGHDT and CDR2 YNNKEL (reference sequence). CDR3 in amino acids: CASSSSGTRGPGELFF. The DNA for the CDR3 is TGTGCCAGCAGCTCGTCGGGGACTAGAGGACCCGGGGAGCTGTTTTTT.

Remarks on this clonotype: A read error may explain this, as a much larger clone is one base away. A read error is likely, as this CDR3 ends without the conserved phenylalanine or tryptophan. The rearrangement links TRBV7-2 to TRBJ2-6; D not resolved. Germline V CDR1 and CDR2: SGHTA, FQGNSA. Deletions cut 2 bases from V and 3 bases from J, with 2 bases between. The CDR3 is 13 amino acids. The CDR3 sequence is CASSLYGANVLTL. In nucleotides, the CDR3 is TGTGCCAGCAGCTTATATGGGGCCAACGTCCTGACTTTA.

V usage is TRBV5-1 and J usage is TRBJ1-4, with 9 bases lining up with TRBD1. Trimming at V came to 4 bases and at J to 8 bases, leaving 9 bases not matched to a gene. The CDR3 length is 15 residues. Germline CDR1 reads SGHRS; CDR2 reads YFSETQ. DNA of the CDR3: TGCGCCAGCAGCGGGGGGACAGGGCCCGACGAAAAACTGTTTTTT. Translated: CASSGGTGPDEKLFF.

V usage is TRBV6-8 and J usage is TRBJ2-4, with TRBD2 matching 12 bases. V shed 1 base, J shed 7 bases, and the junction held 14 bases outside the gene matches. From germline, CDR1 is MNHGY and CDR2 SAAAGT. This CDR3 has 19 residues. The CDR3 nucleotides read TGTGCCAGCAGTTACTTGGCTAGCGGGAGGGCTTGGCGGTTGAACATTCAGTACTTC. Translated: CASSYLASGRAWRLNIQYF.

This clonotype was counted a few times. The CDR3 nucleotides are TGTGCCAGCAGGGGCAGGGAGGTCGGCACAGATACGCAGTATTTT. Encoded protein: CASRGREVGTDTQYF. V is TRBV6-5 and J is TRBJ2-3, with D perhaps matching TRBD2 (6 bases). Germline lookup yields CDR1 MNHEY and CDR2 SVGAGI. The V gene lost 6 bases and the J gene lost 1 base, with 14 bases spanning the gap. The CDR3 consists of 15 residues.

V and J are TRBV20-1 and TRBJ1-6; D gene uncertain. Germline V CDR1 and CDR2: DFQATT, SNEGSKA (reference sequence). The CDR3 is 13 amino acids. CDR3 DNA sequence: TGCAGCCACCTCGGGCCTTATAATTCACCCCTCCACTTT. The encoded protein is CSHLGPYNSPLHF.